A single sample gave rise to the 2 T cell receptor beta chains below, sequenced in a study of T cell responses to AZD1222 COVID-19 vaccine. Clones were sequenced by immunoSEQ multiplex PCR, and TCRdb holds only the in-frame ones, with some missing. The sample holds roughly 100,000 clones; approximately 88% are singletons and the top ten take 2.5%. This sample comprised peripheral blood, obtained on day 0 of AZD1222 vaccination. The source is an adult in good health.

The CDR3 region is CASRTGLGTEAFF. As DNA, the CDR3 is TGCGCCAGCCGTACGGGGCTCGGCACTGAAGCTTTCTTT. The chain recombines TRBV5-1 with TRBJ1-1; TRBD1 might be the D (5 bases). The CDR3 sequence is 13 residues long. Trimming left V 7 bases short and J 4 bases short, with 14 bases between. Germline values: CDR1 SGHRS, CDR2 YFSETQ.

This clone was recorded only once. The rearrangement joins TRBV3-1 (or the pseudogene TRBV3-2) to TRBJ1-1; unclear D gene. The V end was cut by 4 bases, the J end by 5 bases, with 8 bases between. The germline CDR1 and CDR2 sequences are LGHDT and YNNKEL (reference sequence). There are 12 residues in the CDR3. CDR3: CASSPGVTEAFF. DNA for the CDR3: TGTGCCAGCAGCCCTGGAGTTACTGAAGCTTTCTTT.